This TCR beta chain was recorded in a study of T cells after yellow fever vaccination. Study context: Libraries from low-cell-number fractions were prepared with the SMART-Seq v4 Ultra Low Input RNA kit. Study-level results: Contamination by abundant bulk-population clonotypes could be present in FACS-sorted repertoires.

For TCR, cDNA came from 5'RACE template switching, which added a universal primer site and UMIs. Via MiXCR, TCRdb re-called the 5' RACE reads, giving one row per CDR3 protein. This table holds hundreds of thousands of distinct CDR3 sequences, around 16% found once. Notes on this clonotype: What it binds is not known.

V lost 2 bases to trimming and J lost 3 bases, with 13 bases between them. The length of the CDR3 is 14 residues. CDR1 is DFQATT and CDR2 is SNEGSKA in the germline V gene (reference sequence). Sequenced here: PBMCs, sampled about 5 days after the first yellow fever vaccination. The chain carries TRBV20-1 and TRBJ1-1, with no clear D. The origin of this receptor is a young man who received the YFV17D yellow fever vaccine. The CDR3 coding sequence is TGCAGTGCTAGAAAGGGAGACGGGCACACTGAAGCTTTCTTT. It translates to CSARKGDGHTEAFF.